A single sample is the source of the 22 T cell receptor beta chains below, sequenced in a study of shared clonotypes between healthy human individuals. The method was immunoSEQ multiplex PCR; TCRdb's version includes in-frame clones alone and lacks a portion of them. The data contain some 1,900,000 clones, about 95% of them singletons. Terminally differentiated effector memory CD45RA+ cells were left out of the naive CD8 fraction, which was CD45RO-negative and positively selected for CCR7. The sample comprised naive CD8+ T cells sorted from blood. The receptors stem from a man aged 18 to 35 in good health.

This clone appeared once. J is TRBJ2-7 and V is TRBV5-1; D possibly corresponds to TRBD2 (6 bases). With 2 bases removed from V and 5 bases from J, the gap between germline ends came to 17 bases. Germline values: CDR1 SGHRS, CDR2 YFSETQ. The CDR3 is 15 residues long. The DNA for the CDR3 is TGCGCCAGCAGCTTTTGGACGGAGGGCCTGGACGAGCAGTACTTC. Its protein product is CASSFWTEGLDEQYF.

This clone came up once. The J gene is TRBJ1-1, the V gene TRBV2, with 7 bases matching TRBD1. This CDR3 is 14 amino acids long. In germline, CDR1 is SNHLY, CDR2 FYNNEI. V trimming: 4 bases; J trimming: 4 bases; junction bases outside the gene matches: 6. CDR3 sequence (DNA): TGTGCCAGCAGTGGGACAGGTAGGGGCACTGAAGCTTTCTTT. This translates into CASSGTGRGTEAFF.

The rearrangement uses TRBV10-1 and TRBJ2-1; maybe TRBD2 (5 bases). The CDR3 has 14 amino acids. Per germline, CDR1 WNHNN and CDR2 SYGVQD (reference sequence). The V gene lost 2 bases and the J gene lost 7 bases, with 12 bases spanning the gap. The CDR3 loop reads CASSETGRRNEQFF. The DNA of the CDR3 is TGCGCCAGCAGTGAGACTGGACGGAGGAATGAGCAGTTCTTC.

The chain has TRBV27 and TRBJ2-2; D ambiguous. The CDR3 sequence is 14 residues long. Germline V gives CDR1 MNHEY, CDR2 SMNVEV (reference sequence). The V end lost 4 bases, the J end lost 3 bases, and 9 bases lay between the germline ends. The CDR3 DNA reads TGTGCCAGCAGTTCAGCTAGGGACACCGGGGAGCTGTTTTTT. This sequence encodes CASSSARDTGELFF.

This clone was recorded once. The chain is built from TRBV30 and TRBJ2-1; 10 positions agree with TRBD2. V shed 2 bases and J 8 bases; nucleotides not matched to a gene: 3. Germline V gene data show CDR1 as GTSNPN and CDR2 as SVGIG (reference sequence). This CDR3 is built from 13 residues. CDR3 sequence: CAWSSLAGDEQFF. The CDR3 DNA follows: TGTGCCTGGAGTTCCCTAGCGGGAGATGAGCAGTTCTTC.

The rearrangement uses TRBV10-3 and TRBJ2-1; 11 bases fit TRBD2. Germline V gene sequence: CDR1 ENHRY, CDR2 SYGVKD. The trim removed 2 bases at V and 5 bases at J, leaving 5 bases unmatched. The length of the CDR3 is 16 residues. CDR3 DNA sequence: TGTGCCATCAGTGAGGAGATAGCGGGGGGGCACAATGAGCAGTTCTTC. This encodes CAISEEIAGGHNEQFF.

The rearrangement uses TRBV7-9 and TRBJ2-2; 9 nucleotides line up with TRBD1. Losses at the gene ends were 8 bases for V and 4 bases for J; bases not matched to a gene: 14. The V gene's germline CDR1 is SEHNR and CDR2 FQNEAQ (reference sequence). This CDR3 spans 17 amino acids. The CDR3 bases are TGTGCCAGCGTCCCTTCTTTCCGGGACAGGGTCACCGGGGAGCTGTTTTTT. It is translated as CASVPSFRDRVTGELFF.

The chain has TRBV5-6 and TRBJ2-7, with D perhaps matching TRBD2 (6 bases). V was pared by 0 bases and J by 0 bases, with 13 bases between. Looked up from germline, CDR1 is SGHDT and CDR2 is YYEEEE. The CDR3 is 16 amino acids. Here the CDR3 reads CASSLGPGGSSYEQYF. Here the CDR3 DNA reads TGTGCCAGCAGCTTGGGCCCCGGAGGGAGCTCCTACGAGCAGTACTTC.

V gene TRBV4-2 combines with J gene TRBJ2-1; 15 bases are shared with TRBD2. Unmatched junction bases numbered 5, after V lost 1 base and J lost 7 bases. The CDR3 runs 17 residues. The germline gives CDR1 LGHNA, CDR2 YNFKEQ. The CDR3 DNA reads as TGTGCCAGCAGCCAAGGGGCCGGGACTAGCGGGGGGAATGAGCAGTTCTTC. It encodes CASSQGAGTSGGNEQFF.

About this clone itself: The sample contains more than one DNA sequence encoding this CDR3. This chain uses TRBV27 with TRBJ2-3; no clear D. With 3 bases removed from V and 0 bases from J, the gap between germline ends came to 7 bases. The CDR3 runs to 14 residues. The germline CDR1 and CDR2 sequences are MNHEY and SMNVEV (reference sequence). The CDR3 spells CASSLGASTDTQYF. CDR3 nucleotide sequence: TGTGCCAGCAGTTTGGGCGCTAGCACAGATACGCAGTATTTT.

This sequence joins TRBV2 and TRBJ2-7; D is undetermined. Trimming took off 8 bases at V and 3 bases at J, with 17 bases between the two ends. The CDR3 has 14 amino acids. From germline, CDR1 is SNHLY and CDR2 FYNNEI. This CDR3 is CASSDLTKGYEQYF. The DNA of the CDR3 is TGTGCCAGCTCGGACCTCACTAAGGGCTACGAGCAGTACTTC.

CDR3 amino acids: CASSYTRTGNTEAFF. CDR3 coding DNA: TGTGCCAGCAGTTACACTAGGACAGGGAACACTGAAGCTTTCTTT. The chain has TRBV6-5 and TRBJ1-1; 7 bases map to TRBD1. CDR1 and CDR2 from the germline V gene are MNHEY and SVGAGI. V lost 2 bases and J lost 1; bases outside the gene matches: 4. The CDR3 sequence is 15 residues long.

The V call is TRBV21-1, the J call TRBJ2-7; the D segment call TRBD2 is taken from the table without a DNA check. TRBV21-1 counts as a pseudogene. CDR3 length equals 15 residues. CDR3 residues: CASSRRSGRDSKQYF. The DNA of the CDR3 is TGTGCCAGCAGCCGAAGGAGCGGGAGGGATAGCAAGCAGTACTTC.

This chain uses TRBV4-1 with TRBJ2-5; 9 bases are a match to TRBD2. This CDR3 has 15 residues. The V gene end was trimmed by 0 bases and the J gene end by 5 bases; junction bases not matched to a gene: 4. In germline, CDR1 is MGHRA, CDR2 YSYEKL. The CDR3 bases are TGCGCCAGCAGCCAAGAGCTAGCGGGATATGAGACCCAGTACTTC. Residues: CASSQELAGYETQYF.

V gene TRBV7-9 combines with J gene TRBJ1-1; no reliable D call. This CDR3 is 12 amino acids long. The ends were cut back, 8 bases at V and 2 bases at J, with 9 bases in the middle. The V gene's germline CDR1 is SEHNR and CDR2 FQNEAQ (reference sequence). The CDR3 DNA reads TGTGCCAGCGGTCGGGCCAACACTGAAGCTTTCTTT. Residues: CASGRANTEAFF.

The V gene is TRBV27, the J gene TRBJ2-1; 7 bases align to TRBD2. The CDR3 has 14 residues. J lost 5 bases, V lost 6 bases, and 7 bases had no gene match. Germline CDR1 and CDR2: MNHEY and SMNVEV (reference sequence). CDR3 loop: CASSEPGGHNEQFF. CDR3 nucleotide sequence: TGTGCCAGCAGCGAACCGGGAGGACACAATGAGCAGTTCTTC.

The chain couples TRBV4-3 to TRBJ1-2, with 8 bases aligning to TRBD1. Germline V gene sequence: CDR1 LGHNA, CDR2 YSLEER. The CDR3 has 15 amino acids. The junction had 8 bases not matched to a gene; V was cut back by 3 bases and J by 5 bases. CDR3 region: CASSQDRDFSYGYTF. The CDR3 DNA reads TGCGCCAGCAGCCAGGACAGGGATTTTAGTTATGGCTACACCTTC.

A word on this clone: One junction end disagrees with the germline gene, perhaps due to a read error. This rearrangement joins TRBV7-2 to TRBJ1-6; tentative D call: TRBD1 (6 bases). Germline CDR1 is SGHTA and CDR2 is FQGNSA. The CDR3 spans 14 residues. This CDR3 is CASRLGGSGSPLHF. DNA of the CDR3: TGTGCCAGCAGATTAGGGGGATCGGGCTCACCCCTCCACTTT.

The gene calls are TRBV10-3 and TRBJ1-2, with D tentatively TRBD1 (6 bases). The CDR3 sequence is 14 residues long. Per germline, CDR1 ENHRY and CDR2 SYGVKD. Trimming removed 0 bases from V and 7 bases from J, with 12 bases in between. CDR3: CAISESGGASGYTF. CDR3 nucleotides: TGTGCCATCAGTGAGTCGGGGGGGGCGAGTGGCTACACCTTC.

The chain is built from TRBV9 and TRBJ2-7, with 9 bases fitting TRBD1. There are 15 residues in the CDR3. Germline V gene lookup returns CDR1 SGDLS and CDR2 YYNGEE. The V gene end was trimmed by 3 bases and the J gene end by 3 bases; junction bases not matched to a gene: 7. The DNA for the CDR3 is TGTGCCAGCAGCGAAGGACAGGGGATTTTCTACGAGCAGTACTTC. This translates into CASSEGQGIFYEQYF.

The chain has TRBV5-1 and TRBJ2-5, with a tentative D call TRBD1 (5 bases). Trimming pared 4 bases from V and 5 bases from J, leaving 18 bases between. The V gene's germline CDR1 is SGHRS and CDR2 YFSETQ. The CDR3 totals 15 residues. In DNA form, the CDR3 reads TGCGCCAGCAGCCCGGACGCGACAGTGTGGGAGACCCAGTACTTC. It encodes CASSPDATVWETQYF.

The rearrangement links TRBV4-3 to TRBJ1-1; 10 bases agree with TRBD1. J gave up 8 bases and V 0 bases, and 6 bases lay outside the gene matches. The germline gives CDR1 LGHNA, CDR2 YSLEER. This CDR3 has 15 residues. The CDR3 region is CASSQDDRGRWEAFF. The CDR3 DNA is TGCGCCAGCAGCCAAGATGACAGGGGGCGATGGGAAGCTTTCTTT.